Below, 18 T cell receptor beta chains from the same sample are listed, as sequenced in a study of cytomegalovirus exposure and HLA in healthy donors. TCRdb keeps only in-frame clones here, not all; method: immunoSEQ multiplex PCR. The table lists roughly 100,000 clones, around 90% of them singletons. Sequencing input: PBMCs. These receptors originate from a woman in her late teens or twenties in good health and CMV-seropositive.

The V call is TRBV19, the J call TRBJ1-5; D might be TRBD1 (5 bases). Trimming shortened V by 3 bases and J by 0 bases, and 9 bases separated the two germline ends. This CDR3 is built from 15 residues. Germline V gene data show CDR1 as LNHDA and CDR2 as SQIVND (reference sequence). As DNA, the CDR3 is TGTGCCAGTAGTATGACAGACAATAGCAATCAGCCCCAGCATTTT. This sequence encodes CASSMTDNSNQPQHF.

This chain uses TRBV5-4 with TRBJ1-1; perhaps TRBD1 as D (6 bases). The germline gives CDR1 SGHNT, CDR2 YYREEE (reference sequence). Trimming pared 4 bases from V and 4 bases from J, leaving 20 bases between. The CDR3 length is 16 residues. The CDR3 coding sequence is TGTGCCAGCAGCCCCCTACAGGGTAAGGGGATCACTGAAGCTTTCTTT. Protein product: CASSPLQGKGITEAFF.

CDR3 in amino acids: CASSLAGGNEQYV. Here the CDR3 DNA reads TGTGCCAGCAGCTTGGCCGGCGGCAACGAGCAGTACGTC. The chain employs TRBV5-6 and TRBJ2-7, with no clear D. Germline assignment: CDR1 SGHDT and CDR2 YYEEEE. There are 13 residues in the CDR3. V lost 0 bases and J 5 bases, leaving 9 bases between the germline ends.

This clone appeared a single time. The chain links TRBV7-2 to TRBJ2-4, with a possible D match to TRBD1 (6 bases). The CDR3 is made up of 14 amino acids. V dropped 6 bases and J dropped 5 bases, with 14 bases sitting between them. Germline CDR1 reads SGHTA; CDR2 reads FQGNSA. CDR3 loop: CASSSQGSQNIQYF. CDR3 DNA sequence: TGTGCCAGCAGTTCACAGGGTTCCCAAAACATTCAGTACTTC.

The chain joins TRBV14 to TRBJ2-7, with 7 bases matching TRBD1. The CDR3 is 14 residues long. V gave up 3 bases and J gave up 5 bases; unmatched junction bases: 7. Germline CDR1 reads SGHDN; CDR2 reads FVKESK. The CDR3 reads CASSHRDREDEQYV. CDR3 coding DNA: TGTGCCAGCAGCCACCGAGACAGGGAAGACGAGCAGTACGTC.

The count of this clone is one. The chain links TRBV10-3 to TRBJ1-2; D unresolved. The germline CDR1 and CDR2 sequences are ENHRY and SYGVKD. The CDR3 runs to 13 residues. V was pared by 7 bases and J by 9 bases, with 18 bases between. The CDR3 is CAIIDPGPGSYTF. CDR3 in DNA: TGTGCCATCATCGACCCGGGCCCCGGGAGCTACACCTTC.

The J gene is TRBJ2-5, the V gene TRBV2, with a tentative D call TRBD2 (5 bases). CDR3 length equals 15 residues. Between the trimmed V and J ends, which lost 5 bases and 4 bases, there was a span of 17 bases. The germline gives CDR1 SNHLY, CDR2 FYNNEI. DNA of the CDR3: TGTGCCAGCAGTCCACGGATCCAAGGGAGAGAGACCCAGTACTTC. Protein sequence: CASSPRIQGRETQYF.

V usage is TRBV6-4 and J usage is TRBJ2-3; TRBD1 matches at 10 bases. Germline V gene lookup returns CDR1 MRHNA and CDR2 SNTAGT. The trim removed 2 bases at V and 4 bases at J, leaving 3 bases unmatched. The CDR3 has 15 amino acids. The CDR3 region is CASSDRTGGADTQYF. CDR3 sequence (DNA): TGTGCCAGCAGTGACAGGACAGGGGGAGCAGATACGCAGTATTTT.

V is TRBV18 and J is TRBJ1-1; possible D gene TRBD1, 5 bases. CDR1 is KGHSH, CDR2 LQKENI, per germline. Trimming left V 6 bases short and J 2 bases short, with 19 bases between. The CDR3 length is 16 residues. Here the CDR3 DNA reads TGTGCCAGCTCTCACGACAGAGCAATCACAAACACTGAAGCTTTCTTT. Amino acids: CASSHDRAITNTEAFF.

The rearrangement links TRBV28 to TRBJ1-5; 9 nucleotides align to TRBD1. Germline CDR1 MDHEN, CDR2 SYDVKM. The CDR3 totals 16 residues. V lost 8 bases, J lost 7 bases, and 15 bases stayed unmatched. Here the CDR3 DNA reads TGTGCCAGCCAACGGACCGGGACAGGGAATACGCAGCCCCAGCATTTT. This gives the protein CASQRTGTGNTQPQHF.

J is TRBJ2-5 and V is TRBV11-2; 11 bases are a match to TRBD2. This CDR3 is built from 16 residues. CDR1 SGHAT and CDR2 FQNNGV come from the germline V gene. Unmatched junction bases numbered 3, after V lost 2 bases and J lost 1 base. For the CDR3, the DNA is TGTGCCAGCAGCTTACTAGCGGGGGGCCTCCAAGAGACCCAGTACTTC. This gives the protein CASSLLAGGLQETQYF.

V usage is TRBV7-2 and J usage is TRBJ2-1; 10 bases match TRBD2. In germline, CDR1 is SGHTA, CDR2 FQGNSA. The V gene end was trimmed by 4 bases and the J gene end by 10 bases; junction bases not matched to a gene: 10. This CDR3 has 15 residues. The DNA for the CDR3 is TGTGCCAGCAGCTCCCTAGCGGGGGCTGGGCTCGAGCAGTTCTTC. Protein sequence: CASSSLAGAGLEQFF.

The gene calls are TRBV6-5 and TRBJ2-4; 7 nucleotides match TRBD2. Germline V gene sequence: CDR1 MNHEY, CDR2 SVGAGI. V lost 0 bases and J lost 2; bases outside the gene matches: 1. CDR3 length equals 15 residues. The CDR3 bases are TGTGCCAGCAGTTACTCAGCGGGGCCCAAAAACATTCAGTACTTC. This encodes CASSYSAGPKNIQYF.

The chain recombines TRBV10-3 with TRBJ2-1; TRBD1 agrees at 10 bases. Unmatched junction bases numbered 14, after V lost 6 bases and J lost 9 bases. CDR1 is ENHRY and CDR2 is SYGVKD in the germline V gene. The CDR3 extends over 16 amino acids. The CDR3 nucleotides are TGTGCCATCAGCTTCCCGGGACAGGGGAAGTCCGGTGAGCAGTTCTTC. This translates into CAISFPGQGKSGEQFF.

This chain uses TRBV27 with TRBJ2-3, with D possibly being TRBD2 (6 bases). V lost 2 bases, J lost 2 bases, and 14 bases lay in between. This CDR3 has 16 residues. CDR1 is MNHEY and CDR2 is SMNVEV in the germline V gene (reference sequence). CDR3 residues: CASSLRLVKNTDTQYF. In DNA form, the CDR3 reads TGTGCCAGCAGTTTAAGACTAGTCAAAAACACAGATACGCAGTATTTT.

Only one count was recorded for this clone. The V and J genes are TRBV19 and TRBJ2-3; TRBD1 matches 8 bases. Germline CDR1 is LNHDA and CDR2 is SQIVND (reference sequence). The CDR3 extends over 12 amino acids. The V segment lost 4 bases and the J segment 7 bases; nucleotides outside the gene matches: 1. CDR3 DNA sequence: TGTGCCAGTAGTACAGGGGGCAATACGCAGTATTTT. This translates into CASSTGGNTQYF.

The gene calls are TRBV7-2 and TRBJ1-5; D unclear. This CDR3 spans 13 amino acids. From germline, CDR1 is SGHTA and CDR2 FQGNSA. V gave up 5 bases and J gave up 8 bases, with 13 bases separating them. Here the CDR3 reads CASSPDPLEPQHF. The CDR3 DNA is TGTGCCAGCAGCCCCGATCCACTTGAGCCCCAGCATTTT.

The chain combines TRBV6-6 with TRBJ2-5; D is possibly TRBD2 (5 bases). Trimming stripped 6 bases from V and 0 bases from J, with 11 bases between. Germline V lookup: CDR1 MNHNY, CDR2 SVGAGI (reference sequence). This CDR3 region has 14 residues. In DNA, the CDR3 is TGTGCCAGCAGCTCCGAGGACTACCAAGAGACCCAGTACTTC. As protein: CASSSEDYQETQYF.